Sequencing of this T cell receptor beta chain was carried out in a study of shared clonotypes between healthy human individuals. Per the study methods: There were no quality scores in the junction-only immunoSEQ sequences, so filtering differed. The protocol was immunoSEQ multiplex PCR, while the TCRdb copy is restricted to in-frame clones and leaves out a portion. That table supplies the V and J calls and clone size; D and trimming were determined from the DNA. The table records about 1.5 million clones, about 98% of them present only once. The V gene end was trimmed by 3 bases and the J gene end by 5 bases; junction bases not matched to a gene: 7. CDR1 SGHNT and CDR2 YYREEE come from the germline V gene (reference sequence). This CDR3 contains 15 residues.

This sequence originates from a man between 25 and 39 years old in good health. Source material: naive CD4+ T cells sorted from blood. Subset in this sample: CD45RA+ positively selected. This chain joins TRBV5-4 and TRBJ2-1, with 8 bases lining up with TRBD2. The CDR3: CASSSQRELHNEQFF. CDR3 nucleotide sequence: TGTGCCAGCAGCTCCCAGCGGGAGCTACACAATGAGCAGTTCTTC. The complete variable domain, with remaining parts taken from reference TRBV5-4 and TRBJ2-1, reads ETGVTQSPTHLIKTRGQQVTLRCSSQSGHNTVSWYQQALGQGPQFIFQYYREEENGRGNFPPRFSGLQFPNYSSELNVNALELDDSALYLCASSSQRELHNEQFFGPGTRLTVL.